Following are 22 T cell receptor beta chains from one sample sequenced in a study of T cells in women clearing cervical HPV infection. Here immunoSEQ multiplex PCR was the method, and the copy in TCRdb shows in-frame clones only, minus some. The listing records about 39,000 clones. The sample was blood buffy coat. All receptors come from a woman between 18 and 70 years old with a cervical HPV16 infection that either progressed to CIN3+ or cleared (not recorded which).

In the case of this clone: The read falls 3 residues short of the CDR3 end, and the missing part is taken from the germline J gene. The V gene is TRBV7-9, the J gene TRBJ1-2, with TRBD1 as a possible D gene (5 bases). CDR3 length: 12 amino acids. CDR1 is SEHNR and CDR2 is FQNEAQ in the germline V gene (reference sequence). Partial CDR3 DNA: TGTGCCAGCAGCGGAGGGGTAACAGGC. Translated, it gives CASSGGVTG. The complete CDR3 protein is CASSGGVTGYTF. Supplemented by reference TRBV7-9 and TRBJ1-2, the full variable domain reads DTGVSQNPRHKITKRGQNVTFRCDPISEHNRLYWYRQTLGQGPEFLTYFQNEAQLEKSRLLSDRFSAERPKGSFSTLEIQRTEQGDSAMYLCASSGGVTGYTFGSGTRLTVV.

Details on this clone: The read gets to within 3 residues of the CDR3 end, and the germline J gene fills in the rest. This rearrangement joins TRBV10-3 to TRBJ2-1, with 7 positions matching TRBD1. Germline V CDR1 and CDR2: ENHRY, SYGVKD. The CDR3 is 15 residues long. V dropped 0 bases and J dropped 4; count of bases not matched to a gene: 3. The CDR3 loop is CAISESRGLYNEQFF. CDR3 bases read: TGTGCCATCAGTGAGTCGAGGGGGCTATACAATGAG.

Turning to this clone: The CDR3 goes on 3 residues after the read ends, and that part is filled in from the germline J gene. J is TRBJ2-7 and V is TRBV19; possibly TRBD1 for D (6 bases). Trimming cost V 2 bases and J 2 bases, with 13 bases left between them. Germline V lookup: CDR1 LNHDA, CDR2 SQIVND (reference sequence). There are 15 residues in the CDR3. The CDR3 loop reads CASSIRQGQTYEQYF. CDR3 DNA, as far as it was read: TGTGCCAGTAGTATAAGGCAGGGACAAACCTACGAG.

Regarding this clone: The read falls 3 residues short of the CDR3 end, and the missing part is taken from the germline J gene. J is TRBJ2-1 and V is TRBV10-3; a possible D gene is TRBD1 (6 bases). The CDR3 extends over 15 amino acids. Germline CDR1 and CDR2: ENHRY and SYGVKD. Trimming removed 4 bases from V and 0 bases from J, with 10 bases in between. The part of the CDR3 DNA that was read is TGTGCCATCAGTGCAGGGGACCCCTCCTACAATGAG. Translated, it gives CAISAGDPSYNE. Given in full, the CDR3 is CAISAGDPSYNEQFF.

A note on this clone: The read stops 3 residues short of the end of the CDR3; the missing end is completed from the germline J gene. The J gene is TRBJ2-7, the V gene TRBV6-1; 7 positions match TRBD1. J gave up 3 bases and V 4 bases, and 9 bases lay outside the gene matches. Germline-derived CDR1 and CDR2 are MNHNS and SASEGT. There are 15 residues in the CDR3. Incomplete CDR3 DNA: TGTGCCAGCAGTGCAACAGGGGAACCCTACTACGAG. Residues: CASSATGEPYYE. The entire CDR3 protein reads CASSATGEPYYEQYF.

The DNA read from the CDR3 is TGTGCCAGCAGTCCACATTCAGGGGCAAGGTCCTACGAG. It codes for CASSPHSGARSYE. The whole CDR3 protein reads CASSPHSGARSYEQYF. V and J are TRBV25-1 and TRBJ2-7, with D perhaps TRBD1 (6 bases). Sequencing ends 3 residues short of the CDR3 end; the germline J gene provides the rest. Trimming took off 5 bases at V and 1 base at J, with 18 bases between the two ends. This CDR3 comprises 16 residues. Germline CDR1 MGHDK, CDR2 SYGVNS.

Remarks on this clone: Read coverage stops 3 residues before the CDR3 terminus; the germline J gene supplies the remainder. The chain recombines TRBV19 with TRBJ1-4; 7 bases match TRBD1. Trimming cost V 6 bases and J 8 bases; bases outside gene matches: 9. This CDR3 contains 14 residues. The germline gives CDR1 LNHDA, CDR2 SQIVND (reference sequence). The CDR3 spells CASRPGQSREKLFF. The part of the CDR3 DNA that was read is TGTGCCAGTAGACCGGGACAGAGTCGAGAAAAA.

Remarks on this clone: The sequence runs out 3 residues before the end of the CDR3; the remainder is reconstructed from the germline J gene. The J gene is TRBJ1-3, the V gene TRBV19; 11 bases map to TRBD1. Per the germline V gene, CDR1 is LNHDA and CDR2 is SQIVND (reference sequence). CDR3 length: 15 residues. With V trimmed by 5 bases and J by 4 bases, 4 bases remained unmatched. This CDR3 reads CASSLDRGLGNTIYF. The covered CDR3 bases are TGTGCCAGTAGTCTGGACAGGGGGCTAGGAAACACC.

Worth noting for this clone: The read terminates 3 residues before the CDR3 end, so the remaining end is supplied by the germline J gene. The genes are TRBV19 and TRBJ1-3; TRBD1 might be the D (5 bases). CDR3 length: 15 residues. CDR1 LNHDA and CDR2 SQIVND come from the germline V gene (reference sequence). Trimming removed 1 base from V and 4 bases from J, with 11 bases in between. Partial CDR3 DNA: TGTGCCAGTAGTATAGTGGGCAGGGTCGGAAACACC. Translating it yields CASSIVGRVGNT. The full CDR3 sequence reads CASSIVGRVGNTIYF.

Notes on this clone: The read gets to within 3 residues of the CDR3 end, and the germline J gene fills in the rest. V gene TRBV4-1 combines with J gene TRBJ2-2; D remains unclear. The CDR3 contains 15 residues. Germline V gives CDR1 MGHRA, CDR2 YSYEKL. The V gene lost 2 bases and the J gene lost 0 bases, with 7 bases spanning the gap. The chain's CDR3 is CASSQIQTNTGELFF. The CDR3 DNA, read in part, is TGCGCCAGCAGCCAAATACAGACGAACACCGGGGAG.

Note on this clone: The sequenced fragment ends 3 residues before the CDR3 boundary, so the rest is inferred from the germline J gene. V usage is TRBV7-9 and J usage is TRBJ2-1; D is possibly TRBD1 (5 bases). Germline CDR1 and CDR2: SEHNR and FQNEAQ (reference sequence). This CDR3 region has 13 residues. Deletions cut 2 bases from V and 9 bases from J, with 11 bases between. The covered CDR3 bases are TGTGCCAGCAGCTTAAGGGGAATGGGTGAG. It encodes CASSLRGMGE. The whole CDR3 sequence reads CASSLRGMGEQFF.

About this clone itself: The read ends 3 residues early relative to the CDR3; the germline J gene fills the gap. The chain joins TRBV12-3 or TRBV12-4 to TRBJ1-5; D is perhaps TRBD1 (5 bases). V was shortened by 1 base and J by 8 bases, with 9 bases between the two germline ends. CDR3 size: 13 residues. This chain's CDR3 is CASSLDRGKPQHF. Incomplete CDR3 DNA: TGTGCCAGCAGTTTAGACCGGGGGAAGCCC.

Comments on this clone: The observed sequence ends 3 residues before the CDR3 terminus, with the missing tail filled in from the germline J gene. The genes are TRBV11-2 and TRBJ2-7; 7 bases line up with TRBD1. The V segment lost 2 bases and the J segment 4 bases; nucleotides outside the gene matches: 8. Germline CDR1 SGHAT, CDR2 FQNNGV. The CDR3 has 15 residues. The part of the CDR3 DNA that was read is TGTGCCAGCAGCTTATCTCGGGACAGACTTTACGAG. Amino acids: CASSLSRDRLYE. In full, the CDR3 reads CASSLSRDRLYEQYF.

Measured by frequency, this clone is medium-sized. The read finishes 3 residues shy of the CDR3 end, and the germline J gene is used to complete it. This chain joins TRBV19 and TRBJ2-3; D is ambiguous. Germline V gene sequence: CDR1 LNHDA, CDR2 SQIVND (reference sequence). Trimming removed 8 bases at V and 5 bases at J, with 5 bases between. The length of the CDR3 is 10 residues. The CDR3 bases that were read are TGTGCCAGTTTCGGAGATACG. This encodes CASFGDT. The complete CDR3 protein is CASFGDTQYF.

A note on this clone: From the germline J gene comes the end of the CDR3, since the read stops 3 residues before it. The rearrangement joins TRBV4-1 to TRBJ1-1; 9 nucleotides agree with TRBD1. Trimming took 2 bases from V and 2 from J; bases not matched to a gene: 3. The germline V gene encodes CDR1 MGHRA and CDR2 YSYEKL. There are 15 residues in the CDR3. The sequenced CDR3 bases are TGCGCCAGCAGCCAAACGGGACAGGGCAACACTGAA. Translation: CASSQTGQGNTE. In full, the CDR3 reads CASSQTGQGNTEAFF.

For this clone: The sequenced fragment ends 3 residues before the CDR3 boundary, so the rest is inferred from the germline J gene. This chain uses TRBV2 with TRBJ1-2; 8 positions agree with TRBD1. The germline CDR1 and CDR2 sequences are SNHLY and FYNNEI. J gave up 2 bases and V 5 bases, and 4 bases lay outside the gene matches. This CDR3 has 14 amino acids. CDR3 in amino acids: CASSTRTGNYGYTF. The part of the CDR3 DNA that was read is TGTGCCAGCAGTACCCGGACAGGGAACTATGGC.

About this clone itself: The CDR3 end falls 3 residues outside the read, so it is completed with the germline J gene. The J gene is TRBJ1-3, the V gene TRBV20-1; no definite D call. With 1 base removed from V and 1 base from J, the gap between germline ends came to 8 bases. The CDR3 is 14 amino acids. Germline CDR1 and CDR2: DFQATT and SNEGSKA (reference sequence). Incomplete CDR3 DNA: TGCAGTGCTAGAGGGCGAGGGTCTGGAAACACC. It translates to CSARGRGSGNT. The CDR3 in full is CSARGRGSGNTIYF.

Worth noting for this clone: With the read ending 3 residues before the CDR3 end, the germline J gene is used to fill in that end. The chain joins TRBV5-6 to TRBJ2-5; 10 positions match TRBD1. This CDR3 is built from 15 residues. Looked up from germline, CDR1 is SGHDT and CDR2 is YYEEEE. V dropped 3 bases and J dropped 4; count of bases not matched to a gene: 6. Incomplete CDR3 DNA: TGTGCCAGCAGCTCACCGGGACAGGGGACAGAGACC. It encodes CASSSPGQGTET. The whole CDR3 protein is CASSSPGQGTETQYF. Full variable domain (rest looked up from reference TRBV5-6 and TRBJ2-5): DAGVTQSPTHLIKTRGQQVTLRCSPKSGHDTVSWYQQALGQGPQFIFQYYEEEERQRGNFPDRFSGHQFPNYSSELNVNALLLGDSALYLCASSSPGQGTETQYFGPGTRLLVL.

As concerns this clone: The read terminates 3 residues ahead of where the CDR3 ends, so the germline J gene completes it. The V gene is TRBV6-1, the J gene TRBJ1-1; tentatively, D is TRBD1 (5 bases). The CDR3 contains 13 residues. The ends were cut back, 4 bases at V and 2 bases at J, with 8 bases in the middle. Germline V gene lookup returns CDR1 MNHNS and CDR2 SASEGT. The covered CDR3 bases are TGTGCCAGCAGTGTCCAGGGCAACACTGAA. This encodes CASSVQGNTE. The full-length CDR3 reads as CASSVQGNTEAFF.

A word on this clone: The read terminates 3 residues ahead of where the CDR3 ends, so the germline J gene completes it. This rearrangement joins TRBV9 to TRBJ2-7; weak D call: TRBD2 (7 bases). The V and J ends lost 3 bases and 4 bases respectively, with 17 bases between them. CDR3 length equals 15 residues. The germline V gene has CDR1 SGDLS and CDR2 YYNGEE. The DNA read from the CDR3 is TGTGCCAGCAGCGCTGGGGGGGCGGGGATGTACGAG. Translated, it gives CASSAGGAGMYE. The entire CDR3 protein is CASSAGGAGMYEQYF.

The DNA read from the CDR3 is TGCAGTGCACCTACAGGGGCTACCGGGGCCAAAAACATT. This gives the protein CSAPTGATGAKNI. The whole CDR3 protein is CSAPTGATGAKNIQYF. This chain uses TRBV20-1 with TRBJ2-4; TRBD1 agrees at 7 bases. The DNA ends 3 residues before the CDR3 does, and the rest of the CDR3 is filled in from the germline J gene. The germline V gene encodes CDR1 DFQATT and CDR2 SNEGSKA (reference sequence). The trim removed 6 bases at V and 1 base at J, leaving 12 bases unmatched. The CDR3 consists of 16 residues.

The chain's CDR3 is CASVLTSGGATGELFF. The CDR3 bases that were read are TGTGCTAGTGTTCTGACTAGCGGGGGGGCCACCGGGGAG. The chain joins TRBV12-5 to TRBJ2-2; 14 nucleotides align to TRBD2. The CDR3 is cut off 3 residues early in the read; its end comes from the germline J gene. V was pared by 7 bases and J by 4 bases, with 5 bases of the junction left unmatched. This CDR3 contains 16 residues. CDR1 is LGHNT, CDR2 FRNRAP, per germline.